These 26 T cell receptor beta chains originate from one sample sequenced in a study of T cell repertoires in ileal Crohn's disease. The data were produced by immunoSEQ multiplex PCR, yet TCRdb's version contains in-frame clones alone and is incomplete. There are around 15,000 clones in the sample; 90% to 95% occur only once, and about 3.4% lies in the top ten. Sequenced input: ileal tissue. The receptors originated from an adult with Crohn's disease.

J is TRBJ1-6 and V is TRBV5-1; D is uncertain. Trimming pared 5 bases from V and 0 bases from J, leaving 3 bases between. The CDR3 covers 13 residues. Germline lookup yields CDR1 SGHRS and CDR2 YFSETQ. In nucleotides, the CDR3 is TGCGCCAGCAGGAGCTCCTATAATTCACCCCTCCACTTT. The encoded protein is CASRSSYNSPLHF.

This clone has a single count. The rearrangement joins TRBV14 to TRBJ2-7; D possibly corresponds to TRBD2 (6 bases). Germline values: CDR1 SGHDN, CDR2 FVKESK. The V gene lost 5 bases and the J gene lost 3 bases, with 14 bases spanning the gap. This CDR3 has 14 residues. This chain's CDR3 is CASSSMGRGYEQYF. Written as DNA, the CDR3 is TGTGCCAGCAGCTCCATGGGGCGGGGCTACGAGCAGTACTTC.

This sequence joins TRBV5-4 and TRBJ2-3; 14 nucleotides align to TRBD2. J was trimmed by 0 bases and V by 5 bases; bases with no gene match: 11. The CDR3 contains 19 residues. Germline loops: CDR1 SGHNT, CDR2 YYREEE (reference sequence). The CDR3 DNA sequence: TGTGCCAGCAGTCGTATGGGGACTAGCGGGGGTCCTAGCACAGATACGCAGTATTTT. The encoded protein is CASSRMGTSGGPSTDTQYF. Using reference TRBV5-4 and TRBJ2-3 for the parts outside the CDR3, the full variable domain is ETGVTQSPTHLIKTRGQQVTLRCSSQSGHNTVSWYQQALGQGPQFIFQYYREEENGRGNFPPRFSGLQFPNYSSELNVNALELDDSALYLCASSRMGTSGGPSTDTQYFGPGTRLTVL.

The chain's CDR3 is CASSRAGDRGELFF. The CDR3 region has the DNA TGCGCCAGCAGCCGCGCAGGGGACCGCGGGGAGCTGTTTTTT. V usage is TRBV5-1 and J usage is TRBJ2-2, with D possibly being TRBD1 (6 bases). V gave up 4 bases and J gave up 7 bases, with 14 bases separating them. The CDR3 sequence is 14 residues long. Germline-derived CDR1 and CDR2 are SGHRS and YFSETQ.

The rearrangement links TRBV18 to TRBJ2-3, with a weak D call TRBD1 (6 bases). The CDR3 is made up of 14 amino acids. The V gene's germline CDR1 is KGHSH and CDR2 LQKENI. The V gene lost 6 bases and the J gene lost 4 bases, with 14 bases spanning the gap. The CDR3, as DNA: TGTGCCAGCTCCACACAGGGTATGTCAGATACGCAGTATTTT. It is translated as CASSTQGMSDTQYF.

The chain recombines TRBV15 with TRBJ1-2; perhaps TRBD1 as D (6 bases). Germline assignment: CDR1 LNHNV and CDR2 YYDKDF (reference sequence). There are 15 residues in the CDR3. Trimming took 0 bases from V and 0 from J, leaving 8 bases between them. This chain's CDR3 is CATSRDSGANYGYTF. DNA for the CDR3: TGTGCCACCAGCAGAGATTCAGGGGCTAACTATGGCTACACCTTC. Supplemented by reference TRBV15 and TRBJ1-2, the full variable domain reads DAMVIQNPRYQVTQFGKPVTLSCSQTLNHNVMYWYQQKSSQAPKLLFHYYDKDFNNEADTPDNFQSRRPNTSFCFLDIRSPGLGDTAMYLCATSRDSGANYGYTFGSGTRLTVV.

The chain is built from TRBV29-1 and TRBJ2-7; D may be TRBD1 (5 bases). The CDR3 extends over 12 amino acids. Per germline, CDR1 SQVTM and CDR2 ANQGSEA. Between the trimmed V and J ends, which lost 6 bases and 6 bases, there was a span of 15 bases. The DNA for the CDR3 is TGCAGCGTCGACTTAACCCAGGGCGAGCAGTACTTC. Its translation is CSVDLTQGEQYF.

This clone was detected only a few times. CDR3 residues: CASSFIREVGTEAFF. In DNA form, the CDR3 reads TGTGCCAGCAGTTTCATCAGGGAGGTCGGGACTGAAGCTTTCTTT. This rearrangement joins TRBV6-5 to TRBJ1-1, with D possibly TRBD1 on 5 matching bases. Trimming stripped 4 bases from V and 5 bases from J, with 17 bases between. Germline V CDR1 and CDR2: MNHEY, SVGAGI. The CDR3 consists of 15 residues.

This chain links TRBV5-1 with TRBJ1-4; D remains ambiguous. Trimming removed 0 bases from V and 0 bases from J, with 9 bases in between. CDR3 size: 16 residues. The germline V gene has CDR1 SGHRS and CDR2 YFSETQ. CDR3 sequence reads: CASSLGTGTTNEKLFF. Here the CDR3 DNA reads TGCGCCAGCAGCTTGGGGACGGGAACAACTAATGAAAAACTGTTTTTT.

The chain employs TRBV7-9 and TRBJ2-1, with D perhaps matching TRBD1 (7 bases). The V end was cut by 4 bases, the J end by 5 bases, with 9 bases between. Germline V gene lookup returns CDR1 SEHNR and CDR2 FQNEAQ (reference sequence). The CDR3 sequence is 13 residues long. As DNA, the CDR3 is TGTGCCAGCAGCTCCAGGGGGGACAATGAGCAGTTCTTC. Translated: CASSSRGDNEQFF.

This clone has a handful of counts. The chain has TRBV7-2 and TRBJ2-7; 7 bases are shared with TRBD1. Germline assignment: CDR1 SGHTA and CDR2 FQGNSA. V lost 5 bases and J lost 4; bases outside the gene matches: 8. CDR3 length equals 14 residues. The CDR3 region is CASSRTGLNYEQYF. The CDR3 DNA is TGTGCCAGCAGCCGGACAGGCCTAAATTACGAGCAGTACTTC.

V gene TRBV11-2 combines with J gene TRBJ2-7; possible D gene TRBD1, 6 bases. Per germline, CDR1 SGHAT and CDR2 FQNNGV. Between the trimmed V and J ends, which lost 1 base and 2 bases, there was a span of 12 bases. This CDR3 comprises 15 residues. CDR3 bases: TGTGCCAGCAGCTTAGCCGACAGGCCTACCTACGAGCAGTACTTC. Protein sequence: CASSLADRPTYEQYF.

The chain employs TRBV14 and TRBJ1-1, with D perhaps matching TRBD1 (5 bases). CDR1 is SGHDN and CDR2 is FVKESK in the germline V gene. There are 15 residues in the CDR3. Trimming removed 0 bases at V and 9 bases at J, with 17 bases between. CDR3 in DNA: TGTGCCAGCAGCCAAGATTTAAGCTGGGGCAGACAAGCTTTCTTT. This codes for CASSQDLSWGRQAFF.

The CDR3 loop reads CASSEGPASEQYF. CDR3 in DNA: TGTGCCAGCAGTGAGGGGCCCGCCTCCGAGCAGTACTTC. The rearrangement uses TRBV6-4 and TRBJ2-7; D is perhaps TRBD1 (5 bases). CDR3 length: 13 residues. Germline V gene sequence: CDR1 MRHNA, CDR2 SNTAGT. Trimming removed 3 bases from V and 6 bases from J, with 12 bases in between.

V is TRBV5-4 and J is TRBJ2-5; tentatively, D is TRBD1 (5 bases). Germline V gene lookup returns CDR1 SGHNT and CDR2 YYREEE (reference sequence). The CDR3 has 15 amino acids. The germline V and J ends were trimmed by 1 base and 7 bases, with 17 bases remaining between them. CDR3 nucleotide sequence: TGTGCCAGCAGCTTGAAACCCACAGGCCCAGGGACCCAGTACTTC. Amino acids: CASSLKPTGPGTQYF.

The V call is TRBV14, the J call TRBJ2-7; D ambiguous. Trimming left V 0 bases short and J 4 bases short, with 7 bases between. Germline V lookup: CDR1 SGHDN, CDR2 FVKESK. The CDR3 sequence is 13 residues long. This CDR3 is CASSQEARYEQYF. In DNA, the CDR3 is TGTGCCAGCAGCCAAGAAGCCCGGTACGAGCAGTACTTC.

This chain joins TRBV10-3 and TRBJ1-6, with 10 bases lining up with TRBD1. The germline V gene has CDR1 ENHRY and CDR2 SYGVKD. The junction had 7 bases not matched to a gene; V was cut back by 6 bases and J by 8 bases. This CDR3 is 15 amino acids long. CDR3 DNA sequence: TGTGCCATCAGGACCCCCGGGACAGGGGATTCACCCCTCCACTTT. This sequence encodes CAIRTPGTGDSPLHF.

This chain uses TRBV7-2 with TRBJ2-5, with D possibly matching TRBD2 (6 bases). The CDR3 loop spans 14 amino acids. Trimming left V 4 bases short and J 3 bases short, with 12 bases between. Germline V gene data show CDR1 as SGHTA and CDR2 as FQGNSA. CDR3 sequence reads: CASSSGLPEETQYF. The DNA for the CDR3 is TGTGCCAGCAGCTCGGGACTGCCCGAAGAGACCCAGTACTTC.

V gene TRBV9 combines with J gene TRBJ1-3, with 9 bases matching TRBD1. Germline CDR1 reads SGDLS; CDR2 reads YYNGEE. V shed 3 bases and J 4 bases; nucleotides not matched to a gene: 5. This CDR3 region has 15 residues. The CDR3 DNA sequence: TGTGCCAGCAGCGCACAGGGGGCAGGAGGAAACACCATATATTTT. It is translated as CASSAQGAGGNTIYF.

V gene TRBV4-2 combines with J gene TRBJ1-2; 7 nucleotides match TRBD1. The junction had 6 bases not matched to a gene; V was cut back by 1 base and J by 4 bases. The CDR3 is 15 amino acids. Germline CDR1 and CDR2: LGHNA and YNFKEQ. CDR3 loop: CASSQVAGGPYGYTF. CDR3 in DNA: TGTGCCAGCAGCCAAGTTGCAGGGGGACCCTATGGCTACACCTTC.

V gene TRBV5-4 combines with J gene TRBJ2-1, with D perhaps matching TRBD1 (6 bases). CDR1 is SGHNT and CDR2 is YYREEE in the germline V gene (reference sequence). The V and J ends lost 1 base and 7 bases respectively, with 6 bases between them. This CDR3 contains 12 residues. CDR3 in amino acids: CASSLQGNEQFF. The CDR3 coding sequence is TGTGCCAGCAGCTTGCAGGGGAATGAGCAGTTCTTC.

This rearrangement joins TRBV4-2 to TRBJ1-2, with TRBD1 matching 8 bases. V shed 0 bases, J shed 7 bases, and the junction held 13 bases outside the gene matches. The CDR3 covers 17 residues. The germline V gene has CDR1 LGHNA and CDR2 YNFKEQ. CDR3 nucleotide sequence: TGTGCCAGCAGCCAAGAAGCCGACAGGGGTAGGCGGAGTGGCTACACCTTC. Encoded protein: CASSQEADRGRRSGYTF.

This rearrangement joins TRBV7-3 to TRBJ1-2, with TRBD1 matching 7 bases. Trimming took 2 bases from V and 4 from J; bases not matched to a gene: 10. Looked up from germline, CDR1 is SGHTA and CDR2 is FQGTGA. The CDR3 runs 16 residues. The CDR3 nucleotides read TGTGCCAGCAGCTTACGACCGAGGGACAGCTCCTATGGCTACACCTTC. It specifies CASSLRPRDSSYGYTF.

This chain joins TRBV4-2 and TRBJ1-1, with 8 positions matching TRBD1. This CDR3 spans 16 amino acids. From germline, CDR1 is LGHNA and CDR2 YNFKEQ. Trimming removed 1 base from V and 3 bases from J; junction bases left unmatched: 7. The CDR3 sequence: CASSQAGGREDTEAFF. DNA for the CDR3: TGTGCCAGCAGCCAAGCAGGGGGCCGGGAGGACACTGAAGCTTTCTTT.

Concerning this clone: The same CDR3 also results from other DNA sequences found in this sample. J is TRBJ1-3 and V is TRBV5-1; D may be TRBD1 (6 bases). Trimming cost V 2 bases and J 0 bases, with 6 bases left between them. Germline CDR1 reads SGHRS; CDR2 reads YFSETQ. The length of the CDR3 is 14 residues. The CDR3 region is CASSLGGSGNTIYF. The CDR3, as DNA: TGCGCCAGCAGCTTAGGGGGCTCTGGAAACACCATATATTTT.

The chain has TRBV6-1 and TRBJ1-4, with 8 bases fitting TRBD1. Germline lookup yields CDR1 MNHNS and CDR2 SASEGT. The J segment lost 6 bases and the V segment lost 1 base, leaving 7 bases of the junction unmatched. CDR3 length: 16 amino acids. The CDR3, as DNA: TGTGCCAGCAGTGAAGGGATGGCAGGGGGCCATGAAAAACTGTTTTTT. This encodes CASSEGMAGGHEKLFF.